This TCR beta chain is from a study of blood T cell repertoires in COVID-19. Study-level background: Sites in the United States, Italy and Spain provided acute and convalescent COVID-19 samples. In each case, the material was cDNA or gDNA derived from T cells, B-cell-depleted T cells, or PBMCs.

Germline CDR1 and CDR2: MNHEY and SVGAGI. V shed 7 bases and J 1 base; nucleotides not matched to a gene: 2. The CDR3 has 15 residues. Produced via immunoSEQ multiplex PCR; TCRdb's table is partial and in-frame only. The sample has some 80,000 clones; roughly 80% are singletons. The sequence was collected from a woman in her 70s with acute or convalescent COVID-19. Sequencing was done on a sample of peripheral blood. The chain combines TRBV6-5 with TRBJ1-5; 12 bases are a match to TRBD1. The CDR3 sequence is CASKGTGGSNQPQHF. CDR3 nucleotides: TGTGCCAGCAAGGGGACAGGGGGCAGCAATCAGCCCCAGCATTTT.